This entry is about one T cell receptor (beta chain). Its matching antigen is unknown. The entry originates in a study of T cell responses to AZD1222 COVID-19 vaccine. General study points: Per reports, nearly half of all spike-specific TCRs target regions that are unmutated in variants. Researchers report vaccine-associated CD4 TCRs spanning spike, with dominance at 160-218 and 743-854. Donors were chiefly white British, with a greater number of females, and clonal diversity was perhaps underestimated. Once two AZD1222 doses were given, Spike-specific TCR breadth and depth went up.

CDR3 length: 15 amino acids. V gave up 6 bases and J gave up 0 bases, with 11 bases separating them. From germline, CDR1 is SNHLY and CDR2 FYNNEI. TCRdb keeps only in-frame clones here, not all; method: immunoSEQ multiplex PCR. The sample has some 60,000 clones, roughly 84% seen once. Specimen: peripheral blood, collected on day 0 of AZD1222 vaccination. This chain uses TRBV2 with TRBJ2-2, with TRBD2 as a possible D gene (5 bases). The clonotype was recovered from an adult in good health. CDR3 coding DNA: TGTGCCAGCAGGAGGGAAACCGCGAACACCGGGGAGCTGTTTTTT. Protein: CASRRETANTGELFF.